Listed below are T cell receptor beta chains from one sample, sequenced in a study of T cells in localized non-small cell lung cancer. The table came from immunoSEQ multiplex PCR; TCRdb's copy has only in-frame clones and leaves some out. The repertoire holds about 21,000 clones, approximately 86% seen once, with 25% to 30% in the top ten. The source material was peripheral blood mononuclear cells, sampled before any cancer treatment. These receptor sequences come from a male donor at least 60 years old with stage II lung adenocarcinoma. Both conserved end residues are part of each CDR3. D genes are given only for firm matches. Not every row has a clone size; where given, it reads once, few, many or a size class.

D gene	V gene	clone size	CDR3 length	J gene	CDR3 DNA	CDR3 protein
TRBD1	TRBV4-1	-	15	TRBJ2-7	TGCGCCAGCAGCCGCGGGACAGGGATACCTACGGAGCAGTACTTC	CASSRGTGIPTEQYF
-	TRBV5-1	-	14	TRBJ2-7	TGCGCCAGCAGCTACCGGACATTCGGCTACGAGCAGTACTTC	CASSYRTFGYEQYF
-	TRBV7-2	-	15	TRBJ2-7	TGTGCCAGCAGCTTAGGTGGCGGGCTCTACTACGAGCAGTACTTC	CASSLGGGLYYEQYF
-	TRBV5-6	-	15	TRBJ1-2	TGTGCCAGCAGCTTGGCGGGACGTCGAAACTATGGCTACACCTTC	CASSLAGRRNYGYTF
TRBD1	TRBV10-1	-	13	TRBJ2-1	TGCGCCAGCCGGGACAGGGTGCAGGGCGAGCAGTTCTTC	CASRDRVQGEQFF
TRBD1	TRBV27	-	18	TRBJ2-7	TGTGCCAGCAGTTTATTGACCCAGGCCAGACAGGGTGTTAGAGAGCAGTACTTT	CASSLLTQARQGVREQYF
TRBD2	TRBV7-9	-	16	TRBJ2-3	TGTGCCAGCAGCTTTACCGCTAGCGGGAGCACAGATACGCAGTATTTT	CASSFTASGSTDTQYF
TRBD2	TRBV6-1	few	16	TRBJ2-5	TGTGCCAGCAGTGAATTTCGACTAGCGGGATTGGAGACCCAGTACTTC	CASSEFRLAGLETQYF
TRBD1	TRBV6-1	-	14	TRBJ2-1	TGTGCCACTACGGGGACAGGGTATCTTAATGAGCAGTTCTTC	CATTGTGYLNEQFF
TRBD2	TRBV28	-	16	TRBJ2-3	TGTGCCAGCAGCCTTTATAGGGGCGGGAGGACAGATACGCAGTATTTT	CASSLYRGGRTDTQYF
-	TRBV7-5	-	20	TRBJ2-2	TGTGCCAGAAGCTTAGTGGGGGAGAAGGAGAATGGGAGCAACACCGGGGAGCTGTTTTTT	CARSLVGEKENGSNTGELFF
TRBD1	TRBV7-3	-	15	TRBJ1-1	TGTGCCAGCAGCTTAGGACAGGGTCGGGTCACTGAAGCTTTCTTT	CASSLGQGRVTEAFF
TRBD1	TRBV28	-	17	TRBJ2-1	TGTGCCAGCAGTTCCCAAACCGGGACAGGGGATTACAATGAGCAGTTCTTC	CASSSQTGTGDYNEQFF
-	TRBV7-2	-	15	TRBJ2-3	TGTGCCAGCAGCTCCCCACGCCGGGGCCCCGGGAGGCAGTATTTT	CASSSPRRGPGRQYF
-	TRBV2	-	11	TRBJ2-5	TGTGCCAGACTAGTAAAAGAGACCCAGTACTTC	CARLVKETQYF
TRBD1	TRBV2	-	15	TRBJ2-5	TGTGCCAGCAGCGTTGAACAGGGGACCCAAGAGACCCAGTACTTC	CASSVEQGTQETQYF
-	TRBV18	-	15	TRBJ2-6	TGTGCCAGCTCACCACCGGTCGCTGGGGCCAACGTCCTGACTTTC	CASSPPVAGANVLTF
-	TRBV28	-	13	TRBJ1-1	TGTGCCAGCAGTTTAATACTAAACACTGAAGCTTTCTTT	CASSLILNTEAFF
-	TRBV18	-	16	TRBJ1-4	TGTGCCAGCTCAGAGAGGCGGGGGCCAACTAATGAAAAACTGTTTTTT	CASSERRGPTNEKLFF
TRBD1	TRBV7-9	-	13	TRBJ1-1	TGTGCCAGCAGCCCGGGACAGGGCACTGAAGCTTTCTTT	CASSPGQGTEAFF
-	TRBV6-1	-	14	TRBJ2-7	TGTGCCAGCAGTTCAGCAGGGGAGGACTACGAGCAGTACTTC	CASSSAGEDYEQYF
-	TRBV7-9	few	12	TRBJ1-1	TGTGCCAGCAGCCTACACAGCACTGAAGCTTTCTTT	CASSLHSTEAFF
-	TRBV14	-	13	TRBJ2-3	TGTGCCAGCAGCCCTCCAAACCGGGACGGACAGTATTTT	CASSPPNRDGQYF
-	TRBV27	-	11	TRBJ2-1	TGTGCCAGTCCCAACGTAAATGAGCAGTTCTTC	CASPNVNEQFF
-	TRBV2	few	13	TRBJ1-1	TGTGCCAGCAGTGAGGGGGAGCACACTGAAGCTTTCTTT	CASSEGEHTEAFF
TRBD2	TRBV5-4	-	14	TRBJ2-3	TGTGCCAGCAGCCCGGGGACTAGAATGGATACGCAGTATTTT	CASSPGTRMDTQYF
-	TRBV28	-	15	TRBJ2-5	TGTGCCAGCAGTGCCCGTGGGGGGTGGGATGAGACCCAGTACTTC	CASSARGGWDETQYF
-	TRBV6-5	-	14	TRBJ2-1	TGTGCCAGCAGTTACTCGCGCAGGACCAATGAGCAGTTCTTC	CASSYSRRTNEQFF
-	TRBV11-2	-	14	TRBJ2-7	TGTGCCAGCAGCCCGCGGGGTCGCAACTCCGAGCAGTACTTC	CASSPRGRNSEQYF
TRBD2	TRBV25-1	-	15	TRBJ2-1	TGTGCCAGCACCCCGCGGACTAGCGGGAATCTTGAGCAGTTCTTC	CASTPRTSGNLEQFF
-	TRBV27	-	13	TRBJ2-7	TGTGCCAGCAGCCTCCGGGGCTCCTACGAGCAGTACTTC	CASSLRGSYEQYF
-	TRBV21-1	once	17	TRBJ1-1	TGTGCCAGCAGCAAAGGGCGGGAACAGGACGGAAACACTGAAGCTTTCTTT	CASSKGREQDGNTEAFF
TRBD2	TRBV7-9	-	14	TRBJ2-5	TGTGCCAGCAGCCCAGGACTAGCGGGAGAGACCCAGTACTTC	CASSPGLAGETQYF
-	TRBV28	-	15	TRBJ1-4	TGTGCCAGCAGGACCTACACAGCAACTAATGAAAAACTGTTTTTT	CASRTYTATNEKLFF
-	TRBV6-6	-	12	TRBJ2-2	TGTGCCAGCACGAGAGGGAGCGGGGAGCTGTTTTTT	CASTRGSGELFF
-	TRBV27	-	13	TRBJ1-5	TGTGCCAGCAGTCTCTCGACCAGCCAGCCCCAGCATTTT	CASSLSTSQPQHF
-	TRBV2	-	14	TRBJ1-4	TGTGCCAGCAGTTCCTTTAGACGGGGAGAAAAACTGTTTTTT	CASSSFRRGEKLFF
-	TRBV10-3	-	15	TRBJ1-1	TGTGCCATCAGCAAGGACCCCTATACGAACACTGAAGCTTTCTTT	CAISKDPYTNTEAFF
-	TRBV28	once	15	TRBJ1-2	TGTGCCACCCTAACAGGGCTTCCCGTGAACTATGGCTACACCTTC	CATLTGLPVNYGYTF
-	TRBV30	few	12	TRBJ1-1	TGTGCCTGGGGACCTATGAACACTGAAGCTTTCTTT	CAWGPMNTEAFF
-	TRBV12-5	-	13	TRBJ2-5	TGTGCTAGTGGACAGGGGGGGGTACAGACCCAGTACTTC	CASGQGGVQTQYF
-	TRBV7-3	-	14	TRBJ2-7	TGTGCCAGCAGCCCCTCTAACCTATTTGGGGCTATGGCATTC	CASSPSNLFGAMAF
TRBD1	TRBV15	few	14	TRBJ2-3	TGTGCCACCAGCCTACGGACAGGGACAGATACGCAGTATTTT	CATSLRTGTDTQYF
TRBD1	TRBV4-2	few	15	TRBJ1-4	TGTGCCAGCAGCCGACGGGACAGAACTAATGAAAAACTGTTTTTT	CASSRRDRTNEKLFF
-	TRBV19	few	15	TRBJ2-7	TGTGCCAGTAGTATTCAAGCTGTTAGCTCCTACGAGCAGTACTTC	CASSIQAVSSYEQYF
TRBD1	TRBV10-3	-	13	TRBJ1-1	TGTGCCATCAGTAAAGGCAGGGGGTCTGAAGCTTTCTTT	CAISKGRGSEAFF
-	TRBV19	-	14	TRBJ2-2	TGTGCCAGTAGGTCGAGGGGTCTAGGCGGGGAGCTGTTTTTT	CASRSRGLGGELFF